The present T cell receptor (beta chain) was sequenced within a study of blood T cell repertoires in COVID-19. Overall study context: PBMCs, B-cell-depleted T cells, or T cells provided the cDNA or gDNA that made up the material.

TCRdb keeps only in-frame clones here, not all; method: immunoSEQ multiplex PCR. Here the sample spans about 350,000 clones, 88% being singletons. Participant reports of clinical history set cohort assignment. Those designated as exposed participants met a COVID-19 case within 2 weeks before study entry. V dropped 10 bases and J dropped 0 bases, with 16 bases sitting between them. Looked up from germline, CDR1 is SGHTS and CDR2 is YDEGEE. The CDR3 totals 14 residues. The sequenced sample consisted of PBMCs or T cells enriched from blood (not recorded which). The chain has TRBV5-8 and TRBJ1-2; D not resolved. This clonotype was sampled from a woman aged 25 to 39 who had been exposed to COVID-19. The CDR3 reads CAPGRDWANYGYTF. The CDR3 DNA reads TGTGCCCCCGGGAGGGATTGGGCTAACTATGGCTACACCTTC.